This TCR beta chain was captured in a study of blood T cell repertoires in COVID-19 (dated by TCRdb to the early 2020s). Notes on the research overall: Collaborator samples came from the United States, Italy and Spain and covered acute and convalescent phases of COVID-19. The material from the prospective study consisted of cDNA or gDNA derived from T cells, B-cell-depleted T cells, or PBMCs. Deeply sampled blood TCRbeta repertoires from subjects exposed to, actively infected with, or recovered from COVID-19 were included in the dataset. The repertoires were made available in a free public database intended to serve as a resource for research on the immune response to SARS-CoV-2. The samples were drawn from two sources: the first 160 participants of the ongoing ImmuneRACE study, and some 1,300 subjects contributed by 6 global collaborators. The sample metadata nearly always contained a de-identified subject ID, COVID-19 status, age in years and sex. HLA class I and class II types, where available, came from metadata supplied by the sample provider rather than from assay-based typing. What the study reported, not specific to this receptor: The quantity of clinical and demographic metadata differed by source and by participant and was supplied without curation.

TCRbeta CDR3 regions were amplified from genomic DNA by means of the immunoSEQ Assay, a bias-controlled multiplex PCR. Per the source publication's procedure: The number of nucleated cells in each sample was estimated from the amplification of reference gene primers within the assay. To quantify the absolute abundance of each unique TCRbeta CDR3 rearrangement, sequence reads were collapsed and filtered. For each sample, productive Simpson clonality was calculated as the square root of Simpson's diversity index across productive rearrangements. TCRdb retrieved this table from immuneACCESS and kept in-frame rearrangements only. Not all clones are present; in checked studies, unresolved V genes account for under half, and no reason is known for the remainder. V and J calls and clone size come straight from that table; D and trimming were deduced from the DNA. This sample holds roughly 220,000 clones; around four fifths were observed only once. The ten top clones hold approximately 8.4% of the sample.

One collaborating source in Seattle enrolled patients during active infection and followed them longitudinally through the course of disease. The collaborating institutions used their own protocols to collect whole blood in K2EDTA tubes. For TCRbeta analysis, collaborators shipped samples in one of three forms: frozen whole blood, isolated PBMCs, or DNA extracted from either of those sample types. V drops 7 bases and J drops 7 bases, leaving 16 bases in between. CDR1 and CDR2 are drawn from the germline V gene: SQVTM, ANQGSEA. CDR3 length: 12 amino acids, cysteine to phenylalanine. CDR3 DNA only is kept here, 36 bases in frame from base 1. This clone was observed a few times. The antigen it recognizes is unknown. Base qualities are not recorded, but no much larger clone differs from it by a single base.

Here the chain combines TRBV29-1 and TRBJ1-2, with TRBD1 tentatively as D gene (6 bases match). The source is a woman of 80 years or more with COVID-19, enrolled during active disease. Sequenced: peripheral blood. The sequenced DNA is TGCAGCGCGAGGGGGATGAACGGTGGCTACACCTTC. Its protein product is CSARGMNGGYTF.